These T cell receptor beta chains were read from a single sample in a study of cytomegalovirus exposure and HLA in healthy donors. The protocol was immunoSEQ multiplex PCR, while the TCRdb copy is restricted to in-frame clones and leaves out a portion. The sample has over 200,000 clones, around 90% seen once; the top ten hold 1.5% to 2.5%. Sequenced material: PBMCs. The receptors stem from a woman aged 18-29 years in good health and CMV-seropositive. CDR3s include the opening cysteine and the closing phenylalanine or tryptophan. The D gene is left open where the match is weak. Clone size is not always given. Where it is, it says once, few, many or a class for expanded clones.

-	TRBJ2-7	-	TRBV5-6	CASTRGSAYEQYF	TGTGCCAGCACCCGTGGGAGTGCATACGAGCAGTACTTC
once	TRBJ2-1	TRBD2	TRBV18	CASSPLTSGSYNEQFF	TGTGCCAGCTCACCTCTGACTAGCGGGAGCTACAATGAGCAGTTCTTC
-	TRBJ2-1	TRBD2	TRBV5-1	CASSPGLAGAMGIDEQFF	TGCGCCAGCAGCCCGGGACTAGCGGGGGCAATGGGTATCGATGAGCAGTTCTTC
-	TRBJ2-5	TRBD1	TRBV5-1	CASRELGQAQETQYF	TGCGCCAGCCGGGAACTCGGACAGGCTCAAGAGACCCAGTACTTC
few	TRBJ1-5	-	TRBV13	CASSQRSGSNQPQHF	TGTGCCAGCAGCCAAAGGTCAGGTAGCAATCAGCCCCAGCATTTT
-	TRBJ2-1	TRBD2	TRBV27	CASSFGGDNEQFF	TGTGCCAGCAGTTTTGGGGGGGACAATGAGCAGTTCTTC
-	TRBJ2-2	TRBD2	TRBV10-3	CATWEGSGELFF	TGTGCCACCTGGGAGGGGTCCGGGGAGCTGTTTTTT
-	TRBJ1-5	-	TRBV28	CASSSEGGQPQHF	TGTGCCAGCAGTTCCGAGGGGGGGCAGCCCCAGCATTTT
-	TRBJ2-7	-	TRBV7-8	CASSKPTVTYEQYF	TGTGCCAGCAGCAAACCGACAGTAACCTACGAGCAGTACTTC
-	TRBJ1-3	TRBD1	TRBV9	CASSPGGQARRNTIYF	TGTGCCAGCAGCCCAGGGGGACAGGCAAGAAGAAACACCATATATTTT
-	TRBJ2-2	TRBD1	TRBV10-3	CAISERGRGHTGELFF	TGTGCCATCAGTGAAAGGGGGCGCGGGCACACCGGGGAGCTGTTTTTT
-	TRBJ1-2	-	TRBV7-3	CASSFSGDSPSF	TGTGCCAGCAGCTTTAGCGGTGACAGTCCCAGCTTC
-	TRBJ2-3	TRBD2	TRBV2	CASSVRGGTDTQYF	TGTGCCAGCAGTGTCCGGGGAGGGACAGATACGCAGTATTTT
-	TRBJ1-3	-	TRBV28	CAIGSESSGNTIYF	TGTGCCATCGGGTCCGAGAGCTCTGGAAACACCATATATTTT
-	TRBJ1-4	-	TRBV2	CASRVGTSTNEKLFF	TGTGCCAGCAGGGTAGGGACATCCACTAATGAAAAACTGTTTTTT
-	TRBJ2-7	TRBD2	TRBV11-1	CASSLALSSGSTYEQYF	TGTGCCAGCAGCTTAGCCCTCTCTAGCGGGAGTACCTACGAGCAGTACTTC
-	TRBJ2-7	-	TRBV27	CASSLRGTPYYEQYF	TGTGCCAGCAGTTTAAGGGGAACCCCCTACTACGAGCAGTACTTC
-	TRBJ1-3	-	TRBV5-4	CASSSNRVLGGNTIYF	TGTGCCAGCAGCAGTAACAGGGTGCTGGGTGGAAACACCATATATTTT
few	TRBJ2-7	-	TRBV6-5	CASSSRAYEQYF	TGTGCCAGCAGCTCCCGGGCCTACGAGCAGTACTTC
-	TRBJ2-7	-	TRBV29-1	CSVEDQSETYEQYF	TGCAGCGTTGAAGATCAGAGCGAGACCTACGAGCAGTACTTC
-	TRBJ2-7	TRBD1	TRBV27	CASSLGTGGREQYF	TGTGCCAGCAGTTTGGGGACAGGGGGCCGAGAGCAGTACTTC
-	TRBJ1-4	-	TRBV5-6	CASSFGFSDEKLFF	TGTGCCAGCAGCTTCGGTTTTTCGGATGAAAAACTGTTTTTT
-	TRBJ2-3	-	TRBV6-5	CASSYQRYPDTQYF	TGTGCCAGCAGTTACCAGCGGTATCCGGATACGCAGTATTTT
-	TRBJ2-5	-	TRBV7-2	CASSFSRQETQYF	TGTGCCAGCAGCTTCTCCAGGCAAGAGACCCAGTACTTC
-	TRBJ1-5	-	TRBV15	CATSRDPGRGSNQPQHF	TGTGCCACCAGCAGAGATCCGGGGCGGGGTAGCAATCAGCCCCAGCATTTT
-	TRBJ2-5	TRBD2	TRBV28	CASSLTSGRYGETQYF	TGTGCCAGCAGTTTAACTAGCGGGAGATATGGAGAGACCCAGTACTTC
-	TRBJ2-1	TRBD1	TRBV11-2	CASISGTADNEQFF	TGTGCCAGCATCTCTGGGACAGCCGACAATGAGCAGTTCTTC
-	TRBJ1-2	-	TRBV11-2	CASSLVIRRAGDGYTF	TGTGCCAGCAGCTTAGTAATACGAAGGGCAGGGGATGGCTACACCTTC
-	TRBJ1-5	TRBD1	TRBV9	CASSATGGVGNQPQHF	TGTGCCAGCAGCGCGACAGGGGGAGTGGGCAATCAGCCCCAGCATTTT
-	TRBJ2-1	TRBD2	TRBV7-9	CASRTGLAINNEQFF	TGTGCCAGCAGAACGGGACTAGCTATCAACAATGAGCAGTTCTTC
-	TRBJ1-1	-	TRBV7-8	CASSPSTVNTEAFF	TGTGCCAGCAGCCCGTCGACAGTGAACACTGAAGCTTTCTTT
-	TRBJ2-5	TRBD1	TRBV4-2	CASSQWKPGGETQYF	TGTGCCAGCAGCCAATGGAAACCAGGGGGAGAGACCCAGTACTTC
-	TRBJ2-1	-	TRBV27	CASSFGQINEQFF	TGTGCCAGCAGTTTCGGACAAATCAATGAGCAGTTCTTC
-	TRBJ2-7	-	TRBV5-1	CASSLDPEGEQYF	TGCGCCAGCAGCTTGGATCCGGAGGGCGAGCAGTACTTC
-	TRBJ2-3	TRBD2	TRBV7-7	CASSSGGTDTQYF	TGTGCCAGCAGCTCCGGGGGGACAGATACGCAGTATTTT
-	TRBJ2-7	TRBD1	TRBV4-1	CASSHQGTGAYEQYF	TGCGCCAGCAGCCATCAGGGGACAGGGGCCTACGAGCAGTACTTC
-	TRBJ2-1	TRBD2	TRBV27	CASSFRLAGEEVF	TGTGCCAGCAGTTTCCGACTAGCGGGGGAGGAGGTCTTC
-	TRBJ2-2	TRBD1	TRBV7-9	CASSLQGVSTGELFF	TGTGCCAGCAGCTTACAGGGGGTTAGCACCGGGGAGCTGTTTTTT
-	TRBJ2-4	-	TRBV27	CASSLGGQNIQYF	TGTGCCAGCAGTTTAGGAGGACAAAACATTCAGTACTTC
-	TRBJ1-4	TRBD1	TRBV28	CASSFTGATNEKLFF	TGTGCCAGCAGCTTTACAGGGGCAACTAATGAAAAACTGTTTTTT
few	TRBJ1-1	-	TRBV20-1	CSAAGWTEAFF	TGCAGTGCCGCCGGTTGGACTGAAGCTTTCTTT
-	TRBJ2-1	-	TRBV10-3	CAISGTTFNEQFF	TGTGCCATCAGTGGGACTACCTTCAATGAGCAGTTCTTC
once	TRBJ2-5	-	TRBV14	CASSQVGGHQETQYF	TGTGCCAGCAGCCAGGTTGGCGGCCATCAAGAGACCCAGTACTTC
-	TRBJ1-2	TRBD1	TRBV2	CASTGGARGYTF	TGTGCCAGTACAGGGGGCGCGAGGGGCTACACCTTC
-	TRBJ1-5	-	TRBV19	CANKWDFPQAQCNQPQHF	TGTGCCAATAAATGGGACTTTCCCCAAGCACAATGCAATCAGCCCCAGCATTTT
-	TRBJ2-2	TRBD2	TRBV19	CASSIAGRGTGELFF	TGTGCCAGTAGTATAGCCGGGAGGGGAACCGGGGAGCTGTTTTTT
-	TRBJ2-1	-	TRBV30	CAWGGSSYNEQFF	TGTGCCTGGGGCGGAAGCTCCTACAATGAGCAGTTCTTC
-	TRBJ2-1	-	TRBV2	CASSDSGQLYNEQFF	TGTGCCAGCAGTGACTCGGGACAACTCTACAATGAGCAGTTCTTC